This T cell receptor (beta chain) was recorded in a study of blood T cell repertoires in COVID-19. Under the authors' procedure: Amplification of reference gene primers provided the estimated nucleated cell counts. Data came from immunoSEQ multiplex PCR; TCRdb stores just in-frame clones and leaves some out. V, J and clone size reflect that table, while D and trimming were determined from the DNA. Among fewer than 500,000 clones listed, 86% were seen once. This CDR3 has 17 residues. Sequencing was done on a sample of peripheral blood. This receptor was identified in a woman in her 30s with active or convalescent COVID-19. This chain joins TRBV21-1 and TRBJ2-7; the table's D call, TRBD1, has no DNA check behind it. TRBV21-1 is listed as a pseudogene. This CDR3 reads CASSKMDRRRDSYEQYF. The CDR3, as DNA: TGTGCCAGCAGCAAAATGGACAGGCGAAGGGACTCCTACGAGCAGTACTTC.